Described below is a single T cell receptor (beta chain) sequence and its context. This specimen includes other DNA sequences encoding the same CDR3. The CDR3 consists of 12 residues. CDR1 KGHSH and CDR2 LQKENI come from the germline V gene. The V end lost 3 bases, the J end lost 2 bases, and 5 bases lay between the germline ends. The source of the sample is a study of T cells in localized non-small cell lung cancer. The data were produced by immunoSEQ multiplex PCR, yet TCRdb's version contains in-frame clones alone and is incomplete. The sample contains about 35,000 clones, approximately 80% of which appear only once.

This sequence joins TRBV18 and TRBJ2-7; D unresolved. The material sequenced was peripheral blood, taken before any cancer treatment. This clonotype was obtained from a male donor at least 60 years old with stage III squamous cell lung carcinoma. For the CDR3, the DNA is TGTGCCAGCTCACCGACTGCCTACGAGCAGTACTTC. Its protein is CASSPTAYEQYF.